A single sample gave rise to the 23 T cell receptor beta chains below, sequenced in a study of response to subunit inactivated influenza vaccine. MiXCR was run by TCRdb on the RT-PCR reads, yielding one entry per CDR3 protein. Among around 750,000 distinct CDR3 sequences, over 20% were seen once, and the ten largest hold 10%. The material sequenced was PBMCs from blood, taken more than 4 days after vaccination. The source is a man in his fifties who received an inactivated influenza vaccine.

This clonotype was seen only a few times. The rearrangement links TRBV4-2 to TRBJ2-3; no firm D call. Germline CDR1 and CDR2: LGHNA and YNFKEQ. The ends were cut back, 1 base at V and 7 bases at J, with 15 bases in the middle. CDR3 length: 15 residues. The CDR3 sequence is CASSQGGVRLNTQYF. The CDR3 DNA follows: TGTGCCAGCAGCCAAGGAGGAGTCAGGCTAAATACGCAGTATTTT.

The chain combines TRBV10-3 with TRBJ1-2; D is unresolved. CDR3 length equals 14 residues. V was clipped by 0 bases and J by 4 bases, with 9 bases between them. Germline loops: CDR1 ENHRY, CDR2 SYGVKD. This chain's CDR3 is CAISESYVAYGYTF. DNA for the CDR3: TGTGCCATCAGTGAGTCGTACGTAGCCTATGGCTACACCTTC.

In its sample, this clonotype was seen a few times. The chain uses TRBV7-8 and TRBJ2-7; D is perhaps TRBD1 (5 bases). The V gene's germline CDR1 is SGHVS and CDR2 FQNEAQ. This CDR3 has 16 amino acids. V was cut by 4 bases and J by 2 bases, with 18 bases left in between. DNA of the CDR3: TGTGCCAGCAGCTCGGTTGGGGCCCGGGTCACCTACGAGCAGTACTTC. Its translation is CASSSVGARVTYEQYF.

This clonotype has just a few counts. The gene calls are TRBV7-4 and TRBJ2-1; 8 nucleotides agree with TRBD2. Germline lookup yields CDR1 SGHVT and CDR2 SQSDAQ. Trimming removed 10 bases from V and 3 bases from J; junction bases left unmatched: 20. This CDR3 comprises 18 residues. CDR3 nucleotides: TGTGCCATCAGTTTTCTCGGGAGTAAGGCGGGAGGCTACAATGAGCAGTTCTTC. It specifies CAISFLGSKAGGYNEQFF.

The rearrangement joins TRBV12-3 or TRBV12-4 to TRBJ2-7; tentatively, D is TRBD2 (6 bases). Trimming pared 6 bases from V and 6 bases from J, leaving 9 bases between. The CDR3 consists of 11 residues. The CDR3 is CASREGREQYF. CDR3 bases: TGTGCCAGCAGGGAGGGGCGCGAGCAGTACTTC.

This clonotype showed up many times. The chain has TRBV5-5 and TRBJ1-1, with a tentative D call TRBD1 (6 bases). CDR3 length equals 14 residues. V lost 2 bases and J 4 bases, leaving 12 bases between the germline ends. CDR1 is SGHKS and CDR2 is YYEKEE in the germline V gene (reference sequence). The CDR3 protein is CASSFTRGGTEAFF. For the CDR3, the DNA is TGTGCCAGCAGCTTTACCAGGGGCGGCACTGAAGCTTTCTTT.

This clonotype was seen a few times. V is TRBV7-2 and J is TRBJ2-1, with D maybe TRBD1 (6 bases). Trimming removed 1 base from V and 5 bases from J, with 12 bases in between. CDR1 is SGHTA, CDR2 FQGNSA, per germline. The CDR3 covers 15 residues. CDR3 amino acids: CASSLDRVAHNEQFF. Written as DNA, the CDR3 is TGTGCCAGCAGCTTAGACAGGGTGGCCCACAATGAGCAGTTCTTC.

The genes are TRBV5-4 and TRBJ1-2; D is undetermined. CDR1 is SGHNT and CDR2 is YYREEE in the germline V gene (reference sequence). The CDR3 consists of 13 residues. Between the trimmed V and J ends, which lost 3 bases and 4 bases, there was a span of 10 bases. CDR3 DNA sequence: TGTGCCAGCAGCTCGGACGGAAGCTATGGCTACACCTTC. This encodes CASSSDGSYGYTF. The full variable domain, in which reference TRBV5-4 and TRBJ1-2 provide the parts outside the CDR3, is ETGVTQSPTHLIKTRGQQVTLRCSSQSGHNTVSWYQQALGQGPQFIFQYYREEENGRGNFPPRFSGLQFPNYSSELNVNALELDDSALYLCASSSDGSYGYTFGSGTRLTVV.

The chain joins TRBV20-1 to TRBJ2-3, with 12 bases that match TRBD2. V was clipped by 2 bases and J by 7 bases; unmatched bases: 7. The CDR3 is 15 amino acids. The V gene's germline CDR1 is DFQATT and CDR2 SNEGSKA (reference sequence). CDR3 coding DNA: TGCAGTGCTAGAAATCTAGCGGGGGGGCCGAATACGCAGTATTTT. This encodes CSARNLAGGPNTQYF.

This clonotype was detected a few times. J is TRBJ2-7 and V is TRBV20-1, with a possible D match to TRBD1 (5 bases). The CDR3 has 13 amino acids. V lost 0 bases and J 0 bases, leaving 6 bases between the germline ends. CDR1 is DFQATT, CDR2 SNEGSKA, per germline (reference sequence). The CDR3 DNA follows: TGCAGTGCTAGAGAGACAGCCTCCTACGAGCAGTACTTC. Translating gives CSARETASYEQYF.

The sample holds many counts of this clonotype. CDR3 coding DNA: TGTGCCATCAGTGAAGGAGTAGCCCAAGAGACCCAGTACTTC. Its protein product is CAISEGVAQETQYF. The chain links TRBV10-3 to TRBJ2-5, with unresolved D. Trimming stripped 3 bases from V and 1 base from J, with 9 bases between. The CDR3 sequence is 14 residues long. Per germline, CDR1 ENHRY and CDR2 SYGVKD.

This clonotype came up many times. The chain uses TRBV7-3 and TRBJ2-2, with D possibly TRBD1 on 5 matching bases. Germline CDR1 SGHTA, CDR2 FQGTGA. CDR3 length: 13 residues. V gave up 5 bases and J gave up 5 bases, with 9 bases separating them. The CDR3 loop is CASSAQGTGELFF. For the CDR3, the DNA is TGTGCCAGCAGCGCCCAGGGAACCGGGGAGCTGTTTTTT.

In its sample, this clonotype was seen a few times. The chain joins TRBV20-1 to TRBJ2-3; TRBD1 is a possible D gene (5 bases). The assigned J gene may be wrong: the sequence end matches TRBJ1-5 better. Per the germline V gene, CDR1 is DFQATT and CDR2 is SNEGSKA (reference sequence). The CDR3 spans 15 residues. The CDR3 nucleotides read TGCAGTGCTGGGGGACGGCTAGCAAGCACAGATACGCAGCATTTT. Its protein product is CSAGGRLASTDTQHF.

The V gene is TRBV4-1, the J gene TRBJ1-6; TRBD1 matches 7 bases. This CDR3 has 15 amino acids. Per germline, CDR1 MGHRA and CDR2 YSYEKL. V dropped 1 base and J dropped 7; count of bases not matched to a gene: 4. CDR3 sequence: CASSQVGQVNSPLHF. Here the CDR3 DNA reads TGCGCCAGCAGCCAAGTCGGACAGGTCAATTCACCCCTCCACTTT.

Only a few counts were recorded for this clonotype. The chain uses TRBV20-1 and TRBJ2-7; the match to TRBD1 covers 8 bases. J lost 7 bases, V lost 2 bases, and 7 bases had no gene match. The CDR3 runs 13 residues. Germline V gives CDR1 DFQATT, CDR2 SNEGSKA (reference sequence). The CDR3 sequence is CSARKGQGGEQYF. In DNA, the CDR3 is TGCAGTGCTAGAAAAGGACAGGGCGGTGAGCAGTACTTC.

Many counts were recorded for this clonotype. DNA of the CDR3: TGCGCCAGCAGCTTAGGTAGCGGACCCTACAATGAGCAGTTCTTC. This sequence encodes CASSLGSGPYNEQFF. The chain uses TRBV5-1 and TRBJ2-1; possibly TRBD2 for D (6 bases). CDR1 and CDR2 (germline): SGHRS, YFSETQ. CDR3 size: 15 residues. V was cut by 2 bases and J by 2 bases, with 11 bases left in between. Full variable domain (missing parts from reference TRBV5-1 and TRBJ2-1): KAGVTQTPRYLIKTRGQQVTLSCSPISGHRSVSWYQQTPGQGLQFLFEYFSETQRNKGNFPGRFSGRQFSNSRSEMNVSTLELGDSALYLCASSLGSGPYNEQFFGPGTRLTVL.

This clonotype has at least ten counts. The CDR3 region has the DNA TGTGCCATCAGTCGAGAGGGACAGAAGAATTCACCCCTCCACTTT. Its protein is CAISREGQKNSPLHF. This chain links TRBV10-3 with TRBJ1-6; 7 bases align to TRBD1. After removal of 5 bases from V and 7 bases from J, the junction contained 8 bases not matched to a gene. This CDR3 spans 15 amino acids. Germline V gene sequence: CDR1 ENHRY, CDR2 SYGVKD.

The rearrangement links TRBV5-5 to TRBJ2-6; perhaps D is TRBD1 or TRBD2 (5 bases each). Germline V CDR1 and CDR2: SGHKS, YYEKEE (reference sequence). The V gene lost 0 bases and the J gene lost 2 bases, with 9 bases spanning the gap. The CDR3 is 16 residues long. DNA for the CDR3: TGTGCCAGCAGCTTGGTTGGGGGAACTGGGGCCAACGTCCTGACTTTC. Translation: CASSLVGGTGANVLTF.

CDR3 loop: CASSSTGQRNYGYTF. The CDR3, as DNA: TGTGCCAGCAGCTCGACCGGACAGAGAAACTATGGCTACACCTTC. The chain employs TRBV7-8 and TRBJ1-2; weak D call: TRBD1 (6 bases). The CDR3 loop spans 15 amino acids. Per the germline V gene, CDR1 is SGHVS and CDR2 is FQNEAQ. V lost 4 bases to trimming and J lost 2 bases, with 14 bases between them.

The gene calls are TRBV6-2 or TRBV6-3 and TRBJ2-4; D not resolved. The germline CDR1 and CDR2 sequences are MNHEY and SVGEGT. This CDR3 contains 15 residues. V was cut by 0 bases and J by 1 base, with 7 bases left in between. DNA of the CDR3: TGTGCCAGCAGTTACTCCCCTACGGCCAAAAACATTCAGTACTTC. Translating gives CASSYSPTAKNIQYF.

The rearrangement joins TRBV29-1 to TRBJ2-5, with D maybe TRBD2 (6 bases). From germline, CDR1 is SQVTM and CDR2 ANQGSEA. The CDR3 length is 14 residues. Trimming cost V 7 bases and J 0 bases, with 15 bases left between them. The CDR3 nucleotides are TGCAGCGCCGGGACCGGGACTTACCAAGAGACCCAGTACTTC. The encoded protein is CSAGTGTYQETQYF.

Many counts were recorded for this clonotype. This chain joins TRBV15 and TRBJ2-2; TRBD1 matches 8 bases. V shed 3 bases and J 5 bases; nucleotides not matched to a gene: 2. The CDR3 covers 14 residues. Germline lookup yields CDR1 LNHNV and CDR2 YYDKDF (reference sequence). CDR3 in DNA: TGTGCCACCAGCAGGGACAGGGTAACCGGGGAGCTGTTTTTT. It translates to CATSRDRVTGELFF.

This clonotype was found a few times. The chain couples TRBV29-1 to TRBJ2-7; either TRBD1 or TRBD2 may fit D (6 bases each). Per the germline V gene, CDR1 is SQVTM and CDR2 is ANQGSEA. The CDR3 length is 12 residues. Written as DNA, the CDR3 is TGCTCATTCAAGCTCTCGGGGGCCGAGCAGTACTTC. Its protein is CSFKLSGAEQYF.